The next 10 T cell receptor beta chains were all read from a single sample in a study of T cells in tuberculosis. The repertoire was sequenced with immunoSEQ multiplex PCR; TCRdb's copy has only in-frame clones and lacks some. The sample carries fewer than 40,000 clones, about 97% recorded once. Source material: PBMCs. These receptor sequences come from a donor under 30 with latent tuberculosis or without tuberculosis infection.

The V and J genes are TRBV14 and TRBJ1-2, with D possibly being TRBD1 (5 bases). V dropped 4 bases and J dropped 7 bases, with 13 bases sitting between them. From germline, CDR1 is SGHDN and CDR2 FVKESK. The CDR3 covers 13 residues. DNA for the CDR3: TGTGCCAGCAGCCGTTCGGGGGTATCTGGCTACACCTTC. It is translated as CASSRSGVSGYTF.

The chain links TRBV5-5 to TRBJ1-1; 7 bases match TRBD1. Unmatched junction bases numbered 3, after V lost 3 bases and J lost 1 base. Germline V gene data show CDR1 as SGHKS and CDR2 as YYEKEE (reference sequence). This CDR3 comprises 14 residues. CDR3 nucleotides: TGTGCCAGCAGCTCCGGGACAGAGAACACTGAAGCTTTCTTT. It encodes CASSSGTENTEAFF.

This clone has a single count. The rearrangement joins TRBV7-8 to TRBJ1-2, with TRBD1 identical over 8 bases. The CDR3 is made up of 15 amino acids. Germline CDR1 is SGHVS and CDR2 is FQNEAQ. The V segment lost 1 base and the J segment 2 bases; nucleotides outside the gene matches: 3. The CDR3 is CASSLEQGVNYGYTF. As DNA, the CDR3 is TGTGCCAGCAGCTTAGAACAGGGGGTGAACTATGGCTACACCTTC.

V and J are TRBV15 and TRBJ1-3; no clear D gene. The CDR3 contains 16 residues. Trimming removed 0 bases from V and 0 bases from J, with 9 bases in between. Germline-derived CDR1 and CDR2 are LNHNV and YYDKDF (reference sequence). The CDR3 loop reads CATSRDPGFSGNTIYF. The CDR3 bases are TGTGCCACCAGCAGAGATCCGGGGTTCTCTGGAAACACCATATATTTT. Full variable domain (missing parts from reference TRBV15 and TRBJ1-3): DAMVIQNPRYQVTQFGKPVTLSCSQTLNHNVMYWYQQKSSQAPKLLFHYYDKDFNNEADTPDNFQSRRPNTSFCFLDIRSPGLGDTAMYLCATSRDPGFSGNTIYFGEGSWLTVV.

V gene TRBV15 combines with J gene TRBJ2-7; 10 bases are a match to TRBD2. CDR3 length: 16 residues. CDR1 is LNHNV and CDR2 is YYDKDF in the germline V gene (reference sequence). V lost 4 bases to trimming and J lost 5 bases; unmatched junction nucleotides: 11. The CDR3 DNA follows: TGTGCCACCAGCACCTGGGGGACTAGCGCCGGGGACGAGCAGTACTTC. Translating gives CATSTWGTSAGDEQYF. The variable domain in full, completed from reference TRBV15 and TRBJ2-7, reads DAMVIQNPRYQVTQFGKPVTLSCSQTLNHNVMYWYQQKSSQAPKLLFHYYDKDFNNEADTPDNFQSRRPNTSFCFLDIRSPGLGDTAMYLCATSTWGTSAGDEQYFGPGTRLTVT.

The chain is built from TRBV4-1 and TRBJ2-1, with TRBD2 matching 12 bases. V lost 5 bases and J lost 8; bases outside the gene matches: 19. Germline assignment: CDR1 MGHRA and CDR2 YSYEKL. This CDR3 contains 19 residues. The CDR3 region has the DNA TGCGCCAGCAGCTCAAGACCGCTAGCGGGAGGGCCTAGTCGCGATGAGCAGTTCTTC. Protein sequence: CASSSRPLAGGPSRDEQFF.

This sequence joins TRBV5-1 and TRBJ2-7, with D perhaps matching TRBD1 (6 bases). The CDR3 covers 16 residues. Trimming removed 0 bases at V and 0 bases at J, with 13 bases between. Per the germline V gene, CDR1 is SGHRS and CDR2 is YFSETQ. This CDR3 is CASSLVGTPSSYEQYF. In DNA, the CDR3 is TGCGCCAGCAGCTTGGTGGGGACACCGAGCTCCTACGAGCAGTACTTC.

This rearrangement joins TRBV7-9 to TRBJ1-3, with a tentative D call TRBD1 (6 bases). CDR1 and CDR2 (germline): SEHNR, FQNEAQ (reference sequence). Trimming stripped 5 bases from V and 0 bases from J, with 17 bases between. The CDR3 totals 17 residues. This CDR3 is CASSLLTGTISGNTIYF. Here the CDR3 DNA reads TGTGCCAGCAGCCTTTTGACAGGAACCATCTCTGGAAACACCATATATTTT.

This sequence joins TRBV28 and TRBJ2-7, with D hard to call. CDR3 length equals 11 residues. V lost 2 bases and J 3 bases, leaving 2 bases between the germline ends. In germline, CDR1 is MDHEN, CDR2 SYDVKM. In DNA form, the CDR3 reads TGTGCCAGCAGTTTACGCTACGAGCAGTACTTC. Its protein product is CASSLRYEQYF. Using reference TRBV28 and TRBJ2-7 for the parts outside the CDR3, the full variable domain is DVKVTQSSRYLVKRTGEKVFLECVQDMDHENMFWYRQDPGLGLRLIYFSYDVKMKEKGDIPEGYSVSREKKERFSLILESASTNQTSMYLCASSLRYEQYFGPGTRLTVT.

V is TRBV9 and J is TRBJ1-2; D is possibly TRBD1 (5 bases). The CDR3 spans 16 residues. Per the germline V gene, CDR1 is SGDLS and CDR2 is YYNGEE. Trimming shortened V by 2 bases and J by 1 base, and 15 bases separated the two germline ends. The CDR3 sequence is CASSVGRGGGNYGYTF. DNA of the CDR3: TGTGCCAGCAGCGTCGGACGGGGGGGAGGTAACTATGGCTACACCTTC. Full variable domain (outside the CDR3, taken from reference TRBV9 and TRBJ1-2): DSGVTQTPKHLITATGQRVTLRCSPRSGDLSVYWYQQSLDQGLQFLIQYYNGEERAKGNILERFSAQQFPDLHSELNLSSLELGDSALYFCASSVGRGGGNYGYTFGSGTRLTVV.